The 20 T cell receptor beta chains reported below all come from one sample, sequenced in a study of T-cell memory formation after mild COVID-19 (dated by TCRdb to the early 2020s). Libraries were constructed by 5' RACE. Sequencing relied on an Illumina NovaSeq 6000. TCRdb reprocessed the public reads (quality trimming at Q25 with fastp, clone calling with MiXCR) and kept in-frame beta chains. Each entry is one CDR3 protein sequence, shown with its most common DNA and genes. The sample table holds roughly 310,000 distinct CDR3 sequences, of which 15% to 20% were seen once. The ten largest clones take up 22% of the sample. Sequenced material: PBMCs or a T cell subset sorted from them (not recorded which). The receptor set was obtained from a man between 18 and 35 years old who had mild COVID-19 (a few samples of this study predate the infection). The sample titles of this study are shuffled in the database, so cell type and time point are left out; the donor was told from shared clones.

This clonotype was detected only a few times. V usage is TRBV5-1 and J usage is TRBJ1-1; tentative D call: TRBD1 (5 bases). CDR3 length equals 13 residues. V was clipped by 4 bases and J by 7 bases, with 14 bases between them. Germline V CDR1 and CDR2: SGHRS, YFSETQ. In DNA, the CDR3 is TGCGCCAGCAGCCCGGGGGAAGGGAATGAAGCTTTCTTT. It yields the protein CASSPGEGNEAFF.

This clonotype was seen a single time. The gene calls are TRBV10-3 and TRBJ2-1; 9 bases agree with TRBD2. V was clipped by 10 bases and J by 4 bases; unmatched bases: 5. The CDR3 sequence is 13 residues long. Germline values: CDR1 ENHRY, CDR2 SYGVKD. The CDR3 region is CATAAGGYNEQFF. CDR3 coding DNA: TGTGCCACCGCAGCGGGGGGTTACAATGAGCAGTTCTTC.

This chain uses TRBV12-3 or TRBV12-4 with TRBJ1-1; perhaps TRBD1 as D (6 bases). Trimming shortened V by 11 bases and J by 2 bases, and 15 bases separated the two germline ends. The CDR3 covers 13 residues. In nucleotides, the CDR3 is TGTGCCTCGGTCGGGACACCCAACACTGAAGCTTTCTTT. Its protein is CASVGTPNTEAFF.

This chain uses TRBV5-6 with TRBJ1-1; the D is unclear. This CDR3 region has 15 residues. Germline V lookup: CDR1 SGHDT, CDR2 YYEEEE. V dropped 4 bases and J dropped 0 bases, with 13 bases sitting between them. The CDR3 sequence: CASSLPGSLNTEAFF. In nucleotides, the CDR3 is TGTGCCAGCAGCCTCCCGGGGTCGCTGAACACTGAAGCTTTCTTT. Using reference TRBV5-6 and TRBJ1-1 for the parts outside the CDR3, the full variable domain is DAGVTQSPTHLIKTRGQQVTLRCSPKSGHDTVSWYQQALGQGPQFIFQYYEEEERQRGNFPDRFSGHQFPNYSSELNVNALLLGDSALYLCASSLPGSLNTEAFFGQGTRLTVV.

The rearrangement uses TRBV5-1 and TRBJ1-4, with 7 bases that match TRBD1. The length of the CDR3 is 17 residues. Unmatched junction bases numbered 13, after V lost 3 bases and J lost 5 bases. CDR1 is SGHRS and CDR2 is YFSETQ in the germline V gene. CDR3 amino acids: CASSSGASDRVNEKLFF. The CDR3 coding sequence is TGCGCCAGCAGCTCCGGGGCCTCCGACAGGGTGAATGAAAAACTGTTTTTT.

J is TRBJ2-1 and V is TRBV28; TRBD1 might be the D (5 bases). The V end lost 6 bases, the J end lost 7 bases, and 16 bases lay between the germline ends. CDR1 and CDR2 (germline): MDHEN, SYDVKM. The CDR3 contains 14 residues. For the CDR3, the DNA is TGTGCCAGCAGCCCCGAGCAGGGCTGGAATGAGCAGTTCTTC. Its protein product is CASSPEQGWNEQFF.

The V and J genes are TRBV3-1 and TRBJ2-3; possibly TRBD2 for D (6 bases). The germline CDR1 and CDR2 sequences are LGHDT and YNNKEL (reference sequence). The V end lost 0 bases, the J end lost 4 bases, and 11 bases lay between the germline ends. This CDR3 comprises 15 residues. The CDR3 is CASSQEAGRPDTQYF. The CDR3 DNA follows: TGTGCCAGCAGCCAAGAGGCGGGGAGGCCAGATACGCAGTATTTT.

The chain links TRBV20-1 to TRBJ1-4; maybe TRBD1 (5 bases). The CDR3 consists of 14 residues. CDR1 and CDR2 (germline): DFQATT, SNEGSKA (reference sequence). Trimming removed 3 bases at V and 2 bases at J, with 10 bases between. The CDR3 sequence: CSARDGATNEKLFF. CDR3 bases: TGCAGTGCTAGGGACGGGGCTACTAATGAAAAACTGTTTTTT.

This chain links TRBV5-1 with TRBJ2-3, with 10 bases identical to TRBD1. The germline CDR1 and CDR2 sequences are SGHRS and YFSETQ. V dropped 7 bases and J dropped 12; count of bases not matched to a gene: 14. This CDR3 is built from 14 residues. The CDR3 protein is CASRAGTGDQTQYF. CDR3 DNA sequence: TGCGCCAGCCGAGCCGGGACAGGGGACCAGACCCAGTATTTT.

The chain links TRBV4-1 to TRBJ1-2; D may be TRBD1 (6 bases). Germline CDR1 reads MGHRA; CDR2 reads YSYEKL. Between the trimmed V and J ends, which lost 6 bases and 2 bases, there was a span of 16 bases. CDR3 length equals 15 residues. DNA for the CDR3: TGCGCCAGCAGTCACCAGGGGTTGACCAACTATGGCTACACCTTC. It translates to CASSHQGLTNYGYTF.

The CDR3 DNA follows: TGCAGTGCTAGGGGCAGAAATTCACCCCTCCACTTT. It specifies CSARGRNSPLHF. V is TRBV20-1 and J is TRBJ1-6; no firm D call. Germline CDR1 reads DFQATT; CDR2 reads SNEGSKA (reference sequence). V shed 3 bases and J shed 7 bases, with 7 bases lying between them. This CDR3 contains 12 residues.

The chain employs TRBV7-3 and TRBJ2-1, with TRBD2 matching 12 bases. Trimming took 2 bases from V and 9 from J; bases not matched to a gene: 5. The germline V gene has CDR1 SGHTA and CDR2 FQGTGA. The CDR3 sequence is 15 residues long. Here the CDR3 reads CASSLQLAGGSEQFF. CDR3 DNA: TGTGCCAGCAGCTTACAGCTAGCGGGGGGGAGTGAGCAGTTCTTC.

The chain joins TRBV6-1 to TRBJ1-5; a possible D gene is TRBD1 (5 bases). The CDR3 extends over 14 amino acids. Trimming pared 4 bases from V and 11 bases from J, leaving 18 bases between. Germline V gene sequence: CDR1 MNHNS, CDR2 SASEGT. Here the CDR3 DNA reads TGTGCCAGCAGTGTACAGGAGGACCCTCGGGCCCAGCATTTT. Translated, it gives CASSVQEDPRAQHF.

This clonotype was counted a few times. The chain carries TRBV6-2 or TRBV6-3 and TRBJ2-1; TRBD2 matches at 8 bases. V shed 0 bases and J 13 bases; nucleotides not matched to a gene: 8. CDR1 is MNHEY, CDR2 SVGEGT, per germline. This CDR3 has 14 amino acids. The CDR3 loop is CASSYSPWLAGQFF. CDR3 in DNA: TGTGCCAGCAGTTACTCCCCGTGGCTAGCGGGCCAGTTCTTC.

This clonotype was seen a handful of times. J is TRBJ1-5 and V is TRBV7-6; 9 bases are shared with TRBD1. CDR3 size: 15 residues. V dropped 1 base and J dropped 6; count of bases not matched to a gene: 4. Germline-derived CDR1 and CDR2 are SGHVS and FNYEAQ. Written as DNA, the CDR3 is TGTGCCAGCAGCTTAGGTGGGGACAGGGTTCAGCCCCAGCATTTT. Translation: CASSLGGDRVQPQHF.

This chain links TRBV7-9 with TRBJ1-2; TRBD1 is a possible D gene (6 bases). Trimming removed 3 bases from V and 6 bases from J, with 17 bases in between. CDR1 SEHNR and CDR2 FQNEAQ come from the germline V gene (reference sequence). This CDR3 contains 15 residues. CDR3 region: CASSFGGRLGDGYTF. The CDR3 DNA follows: TGTGCCAGCAGCTTTGGGGGGCGCCTCGGGGATGGCTACACCTTC.

This clonotype was seen a few times. The chain employs TRBV29-1 and TRBJ2-5, with TRBD1 matching 7 bases. The V gene end was trimmed by 6 bases and the J gene end by 7 bases; junction bases not matched to a gene: 14. The germline V gene has CDR1 SQVTM and CDR2 ANQGSEA. There are 14 residues in the CDR3. CDR3 sequence reads: CSVMRQGSRGTQYF. In nucleotides, the CDR3 is TGCAGCGTGATGCGACAGGGCTCAAGAGGGACCCAGTACTTC.

This clonotype showed up just a few times. The chain uses TRBV6-2 or TRBV6-3 and TRBJ2-3, with D possibly being TRBD1 or TRBD2 (5 bases each). This CDR3 has 16 residues. Germline V gene data show CDR1 as MNHEY and CDR2 as SVGEGT. V was clipped by 6 bases and J by 0 bases, with 16 bases between them. This chain's CDR3 is CASRTSRDLSTDTQYF. DNA of the CDR3: TGTGCCAGCAGGACCTCCCGGGACCTAAGCACAGATACGCAGTATTTT.

This chain uses TRBV20-1 with TRBJ1-2; D is possibly TRBD1 (5 bases). V was pared by 1 base and J by 2 bases, with 14 bases between. Germline CDR1 is DFQATT and CDR2 is SNEGSKA (reference sequence). This CDR3 is 15 amino acids long. This CDR3 reads CSARGGAGENYGYTF. The CDR3 DNA reads TGCAGTGCTAGAGGCGGGGCCGGGGAAAACTATGGCTACACCTTC.

This clonotype was detected a few times. The chain has TRBV14 and TRBJ2-1, with D unclear. The CDR3 runs 14 residues. V was trimmed by 0 bases and J by 5 bases, leaving 8 bases between them. CDR1 is SGHDN and CDR2 is FVKESK in the germline V gene. CDR3 sequence (DNA): TGTGCCAGCAGCCAAGAGGCAGGTAACAATGAGCAGTTCTTC. Amino acid sequence: CASSQEAGNNEQFF.